This T cell receptor (beta chain) was identified during a study of T cell responses to AZD1222 COVID-19 vaccine. The data were produced by immunoSEQ multiplex PCR, yet TCRdb's version contains in-frame clones alone and is incomplete. The sample shows around 99,000 clones, over 75% of them seen only once. V lost 5 bases and J 0 bases, leaving 14 bases between the germline ends. This CDR3 comprises 16 residues. Germline V lookup: CDR1 SGHTA, CDR2 FQGNSA. General study results and limits: There were repertoire samples only from the period after the peak T cell response.

In the case of this clone: Its matching antigen is unknown.

This TCR derives from an adult in good health. The sequencing used peripheral blood, collected on day 0 of MenACWY control vaccination. This rearrangement joins TRBV7-2 to TRBJ2-1; D perhaps matches TRBD2 (7 bases). The DNA for the CDR3 is TGTGCCAGCAGCGTACAGGGAGGGAGCTCCTACAATGAGCAGTTCTTC. It yields the protein CASSVQGGSSYNEQFF.